Described below is a single T cell receptor (beta chain) sequence and its context. Its target is not known. Aged roughly 6 to 90, donors were systemically healthy Caucasians from Russia. Isolated per sample were at least 7 million PBMCs. The germline V gene encodes CDR1 MNHEY and CDR2 SMNVEV (reference sequence). V lost 5 bases and J lost 1, with 12 bases in between. CDR3 length: 14 amino acids. This record belongs to a study of blood T cells in healthy people across ages. Findings and caveats of the study: With donor CMV status unknown, expanded clonotype changes were possibly confounded.

PCR was performed a second time for about 6 to 11 cycles using a sample-barcoded 5' primer and a J-beta primer mix. Each cDNA molecule, via a template-switch adaptor with 12 random nucleotides, was tagged. MiXCR was run by TCRdb on the 5' RACE reads, yielding one entry per CDR3 protein. The sample lists some 670,000 distinct CDR3 sequences; 52% were seen once. The V gene is TRBV27, the J gene TRBJ2-7; D remains unclear. The sample taken for sequencing was blood. This TCR came from a woman of 80 years or more in good health. CDR3 coding DNA: TGTGCCAGCAGTCTTAACAGCCGATCCTACGAGCAGTACTTC. Its protein product is CASSLNSRSYEQYF.